This T cell receptor (beta chain) was found in a study of cytomegalovirus exposure and HLA in healthy donors. Study overall: Early released data comprised around 80 million unique TCRs from HLA-typed donors.

Note on this clone: The antigen is undetermined.

Study results and limitations: Later on, an analysis found that several of the most significant clusters appeared to be linked to common viral pathogens, which included parvovirus B19. After further analysis at a later stage, 17,000 or so TCR beta sequences were associated with HLA alleles at 0.05 false discovery rate.

Vbeta (60) and Jbeta (13) primers were used in the PCR. Sequencing used immunoSEQ multiplex PCR; TCRdb keeps in-frame clones, though not all of them. The table records more than 200,000 clones, roughly four fifths of them present only once. The CDR3 covers 16 residues. Germline CDR1 SGHRS, CDR2 YFSETQ. Trimming stripped 4 bases from V and 1 base from J, with 17 bases between. The specimen was PBMCs. This clonotype was obtained from a girl aged 2 to 10 in good health and CMV-seronegative. The rearrangement links TRBV5-1 to TRBJ1-1; D remains unclear. The CDR3 DNA reads as TGCGCCAGCAGCCCCGGGGTCCTCGGTGGGAACACTGAAGCTTTCTTT. Residues: CASSPGVLGGNTEAFF.